This is a list of T cell receptor beta chains from one sample in a study of OX40 agonist ivuxolimab in advanced cancers. This table comes from immunoSEQ multiplex PCR, and its TCRdb copy is limited to in-frame clones, with some not included. This sample has tens of thousands of clones, with approximately 90% found just once. This material consisted of CD4+ or CD8+ T cells sorted from blood, taken in a trial of the OX40 agonist ivuxolimab. These TCRs come from an adult with an advanced solid tumor such as melanoma, head and neck, liver or kidney cancer. Each CDR3 is given with its conserved first and last residue. The order of the fields is clone size, D gene, J gene, V gene, CDR3 protein, CDR3 DNA. D genes are given only for firm matches. Size values are once, few and many counts, or a class for expanded clones, and some rows have none.

- - TRBJ2-5 TRBV5-6 CASSIPGQGVGETQYF TGTGCCAGCAGCATTCCGGGCCAAGGGGTTGGAGAGACCCAGTACTTC
- TRBD1 TRBJ1-1 TRBV18 CASSPGQVNTEAFF TGTGCCAGCTCACCCGGACAGGTGAACACTGAAGCTTTCTTT
once - TRBJ2-1 TRBV19 CASSIVLSNEQFF TGTGCCAGTAGTATAGTACTCAGCAATGAGCAGTTCTTC
- TRBD2 TRBJ2-3 TRBV4-2 CASSQDGSGVTDTQYF TGTGCCAGCAGCCAAGACGGGAGCGGGGTCACAGATACGCAGTATTTT
- - TRBJ2-3 TRBV10-3 CAISAGGVPRDTQYF TGTGCCATCTCAGCCGGCGGGGTCCCTAGGGATACGCAGTATTTT
- TRBD1 TRBJ2-3 TRBV5-1 CASSLEGQGGPDTQYF TGCGCCAGCAGCTTGGAGGGACAGGGAGGGCCAGATACGCAGTATTTT
- TRBD1 TRBJ1-2 TRBV5-6 CASRGTGIGLGYTF TGTGCCAGCAGGGGGACAGGGATAGGACTTGGCTACACCTTC
- - TRBJ1-2 TRBV7-2 CASSLGPGNYGYTF TGTGCCAGCAGCTTAGGGCCAGGGAACTATGGCTACACCTTC
- - TRBJ1-4 TRBV19 CASSLREAGKSEKLFF TGTGCCAGCTCCCTAAGGGAGGCAGGAAAGAGTGAAAAACTGTTTTTT
- - TRBJ1-2 TRBV7-8 CASSPMRIPNAGYGYTF TGTGCCAGCAGTCCCATGAGGATCCCCAATGCGGGCTATGGCTACACCTTC
- TRBD2 TRBJ2-5 TRBV5-1 CASSHGQQLAGGQETQYF TGCGCCAGCAGCCATGGTCAGCAACTAGCGGGGGGACAAGAGACCCAGTACTTC
- - TRBJ1-2 TRBV9 CASSSAGVNYGYTF TGTGCCAGCAGCTCCGCTGGGGTTAACTATGGCTACACCTTC
few - TRBJ1-4 TRBV18 CASSLSRTSEKLFF TGTGCCAGCTCCCTATCTAGGACCTCGGAAAAACTGTTTTTT
- TRBD1 TRBJ2-3 TRBV2 CASGQGWTDTQYF TGTGCCAGCGGACAGGGTTGGACAGATACGCAGTATTTT
- - TRBJ2-3 TRBV27 CASSPIVSAYTDTQYF TGTGCCAGCAGTCCGATTGTTAGCGCATACACAGATACGCAGTATTTT
- - TRBJ1-2 TRBV2 CASSQDRDYGYTF TGTGCCAGCAGCCAAGACAGAGACTATGGCTACACCTTC
- TRBD1 TRBJ1-2 TRBV6-1 CASRGGQTLNYGYTF TGTGCCAGCAGGGGGGGACAGACCCTAAACTATGGCTACACCTTC
- - TRBJ2-1 TRBV7-6 CASSLVLGPGENEQFF TGTGCCAGCAGCTTAGTCCTGGGGCCAGGGGAAAATGAGCAGTTCTTC
- TRBD1 TRBJ1-5 TRBV7-2 CASSRMTGTHQPQHF TGTGCCAGCAGCCGTATGACAGGGACTCATCAGCCCCAGCATTTT
- TRBD1 TRBJ1-2 TRBV6-5 CASSYLRDRSYGYTF TGTGCCAGCAGTTACCTACGGGACAGGAGCTATGGCTACACCTTC
- - TRBJ2-2 TRBV14 CASSPLGSVDTGELFF TGTGCCAGCAGCCCCCTCGGTTCGGTCGACACCGGGGAGCTGTTTTTT
- - TRBJ2-7 TRBV7-9 CASSSLKGAYEQYF TGTGCCAGCAGCTCACTAAAGGGTGCCTACGAGCAGTACTTC
- - TRBJ2-7 TRBV4-2 CASSPPGSRAYEQYF TGTGCCAGCAGCCCCCCGGGATCCAGGGCATACGAGCAGTACTTC
- - TRBJ2-6 TRBV6-4 CASRTTGANVLTF TGTGCCAGCCGAACTACTGGGGCCAACGTCCTGACTTTC
once - TRBJ2-5 TRBV9 CASSVMSGGAETQYF TGTGCCAGCAGCGTAATGAGTGGGGGGGCGGAGACCCAGTACTTC
- TRBD1 TRBJ1-4 TRBV5-1 CASSSGQGGEKLFF TGCGCCAGCAGCTCAGGACAGGGAGGTGAAAAACTGTTTTTT
- - TRBJ1-5 TRBV7-2 CASSLAGPNQPQHF TGTGCCAGCAGCTTAGCTGGGCCCAATCAGCCCCAGCATTTT
- - TRBJ1-6 TRBV28 CASKSTSQLNSPLHF TGTGCCAGCAAGTCGACTTCGCAGCTTAATTCACCCCTCCACTTT
few - TRBJ1-1 TRBV2 CASSVARNTEAFF TGTGCCAGCAGTGTGGCAAGGAACACTGAAGCTTTCTTT
- - TRBJ2-6 TRBV6-1 CASSVGQNSGANVLTF TGTGCCAGCAGTGTCGGACAAAACTCTGGGGCCAACGTCCTGACTTTC
- - TRBJ2-7 TRBV18 CASSPYRDTPYEQYF TGTGCCAGCTCACCTTACCGGGACACCCCCTACGAGCAGTACTTC
- - TRBJ1-5 TRBV18 CASSPSNQQPQHF TGTGCCAGCTCACCATCAAATCAGCAGCCCCAGCATTTT
- TRBD1 TRBJ2-3 TRBV9 CASSRGQGTDTQYF TGTGCCAGCAGCCGGGGACAGGGCACAGATACGCAGTATTTT
- - TRBJ1-5 TRBV5-4 CASSLGQNSNQPQHF TGTGCCAGCAGCTTGGGACAGAATAGCAATCAGCCCCAGCATTTT
- - TRBJ2-7 TRBV4-1 CASSQEGQLGYEQYF TGCGCCAGCAGCCAAGAAGGACAGCTAGGGTACGAGCAGTACTTC
- TRBD1 TRBJ1-1 TRBV6-5 CASGDRDRGDTEAFF TGTGCCAGCGGGGACCGAGACAGGGGGGACACTGAAGCTTTCTTT
- TRBD1 TRBJ2-1 TRBV4-2 CASSQEPAGGRYNEQFF TGTGCCAGCAGCCAAGAACCCGCAGGGGGAAGGTACAATGAGCAGTTCTTC
- - TRBJ2-7 TRBV6-6 CASSKGLYYEQYF TGTGCCAGCAGCAAGGGACTGTACTACGAGCAGTACTTC
- - TRBJ1-3 TRBV10-3 CAISEEASSGNTIYF TGTGCCATCAGTGAGGAAGCCTCCTCTGGAAACACCATATATTTT
- - TRBJ2-1 TRBV18 CASSPTGTTGEQFF TGTGCCAGCTCACCGACCGGGACAACAGGAGAGCAGTTCTTC
- TRBD1 TRBJ1-2 TRBV5-1 CASREQQGSYTF TGCGCCAGCAGAGAACAACAGGGGAGCTACACCTTC
- TRBD1 TRBJ2-4 TRBV6-1 CASSSRDREDIQYF TGTGCCAGCAGCTCGAGGGACAGGGAGGACATTCAGTACTTC